Each of the 19 T cell receptor beta chains below was sequenced from the same sample in a study of cytomegalovirus exposure and HLA in healthy donors (dated by TCRdb to about 2017). Receptors were amplified or captured by the immunoSEQ multiplex PCR assay. For the multiplex PCR, a mixture combining 60 forward primers for TCR Vbeta segments and 13 reverse primers for TCR Jbeta segments was used. TCRdb holds this immuneACCESS table with in-frame rearrangements only. Some clones are missing; in checked studies, unresolved V genes explain under half, and the rest has no known cause. Recorded for this sample are about 110,000 clones; roughly 69% of them occurred a single time. Of the sample, about 7.9% is held by the ten largest clones. Material: PBMCs. The receptors stem from a woman between 40 and 55 years old in good health and CMV-seropositive.

V is TRBV13 and J is TRBJ1-6, with 11 bases fitting TRBD1. The CDR3 spans 16 residues. Germline trimming cut 1 base from V and 8 bases from J; bases unmatched to any gene: 4. Germline V gene sequence: CDR1 PRHDT, CDR2 FYEKMQ (reference sequence). CDR3 amino acids: CASSLEGDRGDSPLHF. CDR3 sequence (DNA): TGTGCCAGCAGCTTAGAGGGGGACAGGGGGGATTCACCCCTCCACTTT. Supplemented by reference TRBV13 and TRBJ1-6, the full variable domain reads AAGVIQSPRHLIKEKRETATLKCYPIPRHDTVYWYQQGPGQDPQFLISFYEKMQSDKGSIPDRFSAQQFSDYHSELNMSSLELGDSALYFCASSLEGDRGDSPLHFGNGTRLTVT.

V is TRBV5-6 and J is TRBJ1-6; weak D call: TRBD1 (6 bases). V was pared by 0 bases and J by 7 bases, with 11 bases between. Germline V gene data show CDR1 as SGHDT and CDR2 as YYEEEE. The CDR3 loop spans 15 amino acids. Here the CDR3 reads CASSLGSRGNSPLHF. The CDR3, as DNA: TGTGCCAGCAGCTTGGGATCCAGGGGAAATTCACCCCTCCACTTT. Using reference TRBV5-6 and TRBJ1-6 for the parts outside the CDR3, the full variable domain is DAGVTQSPTHLIKTRGQQVTLRCSPKSGHDTVSWYQQALGQGPQFIFQYYEEEERQRGNFPDRFSGHQFPNYSSELNVNALLLGDSALYLCASSLGSRGNSPLHFGNGTRLTVT.

This sequence joins TRBV6-4 and TRBJ2-5; 8 nucleotides align to TRBD2. The CDR3 sequence is 13 residues long. Germline values: CDR1 MRHNA, CDR2 SNTAGT. With 2 bases clipped from V and 5 bases from J, the junction kept 1 base outside the gene matches. The CDR3 nucleotides are TGTGCCAGCAGTGACACGGGGGGGGAGACCCAGTACTTC. This encodes CASSDTGGETQYF.

The rearrangement links TRBV11-2 to TRBJ1-1; D unresolved. The CDR3 sequence is 13 residues long. Germline CDR1 SGHAT, CDR2 FQNNGV. The V end lost 5 bases, the J end lost 2 bases, and 9 bases lay between the germline ends. The CDR3 region has the DNA TGTGCCAGCAGCCCCCGCACTAACACTGAAGCTTTCTTT. Translating gives CASSPRTNTEAFF.

The J gene is TRBJ2-1, the V gene TRBV9, with 8 bases lining up with TRBD1. This CDR3 has 14 amino acids. With V trimmed by 3 bases and J by 10 bases, 9 bases remained unmatched. From germline, CDR1 is SGDLS and CDR2 YYNGEE. CDR3 coding DNA: TGTGCCAGCAGCGCCGGACAGGGTGAAGGCGAGCAGTTCTTC. Translating gives CASSAGQGEGEQFF.

The chain uses TRBV4-3 and TRBJ1-5; D gene ambiguous. CDR1 and CDR2 (germline): LGHNA, YSLEER. This CDR3 is built from 13 residues. V lost 4 bases, J lost 3 bases, and 7 bases lay in between. For the CDR3, the DNA is TGCGCCAGCAGCCTAGCAGCCAATCAGCCCCAGCATTTT. Its translation is CASSLAANQPQHF.

Comments on this clone: The sample has other DNA sequences that encode this CDR3 too. The chain employs TRBV5-1 and TRBJ2-3, with a possible D match to TRBD2 (5 bases). There are 13 residues in the CDR3. V was cut by 2 bases and J by 3 bases, with 7 bases left in between. Germline V gene sequence: CDR1 SGHRS, CDR2 YFSETQ. The CDR3 loop is CASSLGGTDTQYF. In DNA, the CDR3 is TGCGCCAGCAGCTTAGGAGGTACAGATACGCAGTATTTT.

V usage is TRBV4-2 and J usage is TRBJ1-1; D not certain. The CDR3 extends over 15 amino acids. In germline, CDR1 is LGHNA, CDR2 YNFKEQ. V was clipped by 4 bases and J by 1 base, with 13 bases between them. CDR3 in amino acids: CASSLEPNGNTEAFF. The CDR3 nucleotides are TGTGCCAGCAGCCTAGAGCCCAACGGGAACACTGAAGCTTTCTTT.

The CDR3 loop reads CSVGLFNEQFF. For the CDR3, the DNA is TGCAGCGTTGGACTTTTCAATGAGCAGTTCTTC. V usage is TRBV29-1 and J usage is TRBJ2-1; D unresolved. Germline V gene lookup returns CDR1 SQVTM and CDR2 ANQGSEA. V lost 4 bases and J lost 6, with 7 bases in between. CDR3 size: 11 residues.

The chain has TRBV6-5 and TRBJ1-1; D remains unclear. The CDR3 contains 14 residues. CDR1 is MNHEY, CDR2 SVGAGI, per germline. The V end lost 5 bases, the J end lost 3 bases, and 13 bases lay between the germline ends. In nucleotides, the CDR3 is TGTGCCAGCAGTCCCGGGAATTCTTACACTGAAGCTTTCTTT. It specifies CASSPGNSYTEAFF.

The CDR3 reads CASSLAGQGARYTEAFF. The CDR3 DNA is TGTGCCAGCAGCTTAGCTGGACAGGGGGCTAGGTACACTGAAGCTTTCTTT. The rearrangement links TRBV7-8 to TRBJ1-1; 11 positions agree with TRBD1. This CDR3 has 17 amino acids. With V trimmed by 0 bases and J by 3 bases, 6 bases remained unmatched. Germline V gene sequence: CDR1 SGHVS, CDR2 FQNEAQ.

The chain couples TRBV5-1 to TRBJ2-6; tentatively, D is TRBD1 (5 bases). V lost 3 bases, J lost 0 bases, and 13 bases lay in between. CDR1 and CDR2 from the germline V gene are SGHRS and YFSETQ. This CDR3 has 17 amino acids. Here the CDR3 DNA reads TGCGCCAGCAGCTCCGGACATGTTGACTCTGGGGCCAACGTCCTGACTTTC. Encoded protein: CASSSGHVDSGANVLTF.

J is TRBJ1-3 and V is TRBV7-2; the D gene is possibly TRBD1 (5 bases). Trimming left V 3 bases short and J 4 bases short, with 10 bases between. The CDR3 is 14 amino acids. The germline V gene has CDR1 SGHTA and CDR2 FQGNSA. CDR3 DNA sequence: TGTGCCAGCAGCTTGGGGGGTCAGGGAAACACCATATATTTT. It is translated as CASSLGGQGNTIYF.

In nucleotides, the CDR3 is TGTGCCAGCAGCCTGTCCCAGGGAATGGGAGGCTACACCTTC. Residues: CASSLSQGMGGYTF. The chain has TRBV11-2 and TRBJ1-2, with D possibly TRBD1 on 5 matching bases. The CDR3 has 14 amino acids. The germline CDR1 and CDR2 sequences are SGHAT and FQNNGV. Trimming removed 5 bases at V and 8 bases at J, with 18 bases between.

The CDR3 region has the DNA TGTGCCAGTAGTCCTCGACAGGACTCTAACTATGGCTACACCTTC. Its protein product is CASSPRQDSNYGYTF. This sequence joins TRBV19 and TRBJ1-2; D might be TRBD1 (6 bases). This CDR3 is 15 amino acids long. Germline V lookup: CDR1 LNHDA, CDR2 SQIVND (reference sequence). Trimming removed 5 bases at V and 0 bases at J, with 13 bases between. The variable domain in full, completed from reference TRBV19 and TRBJ1-2, reads DGGITQSPKYLFRKEGQNVTLSCEQNLNHDAMYWYRQDPGQGLRLIYYSQIVNDFQKGDIAEGYSVSREKKESFPLTVTSAQKNPTAFYLCASSPRQDSNYGYTFGSGTRLTVV.

This clone has only one observation. The V gene is TRBV4-2, the J gene TRBJ2-7; D not resolved. The CDR3 runs 12 residues. V was cut by 0 bases and J by 7 bases, with 7 bases left in between. Germline CDR1 reads LGHNA; CDR2 reads YNFKEQ. CDR3 loop: CASSQDFGEQYF. The CDR3, as DNA: TGTGCCAGCAGCCAAGATTTCGGGGAGCAGTACTTC.

The rearrangement uses TRBV5-1 and TRBJ2-1, with TRBD2 matching over 12 bases. CDR3 length: 17 amino acids. CDR1 is SGHRS and CDR2 is YFSETQ in the germline V gene. The V and J ends lost 4 bases and 4 bases, in that order; junction bases with no gene match: 9. CDR3 sequence (DNA): TGCGCCAGCAGCCTGCAGGGACTAGCGGGCAATTACAATGAGCAGTTCTTC. Protein sequence: CASSLQGLAGNYNEQFF.

This rearrangement joins TRBV28 to TRBJ1-4, with a possible D match to TRBD1 (5 bases). V was shortened by 3 bases and J by 7 bases, with 15 bases between the two germline ends. The CDR3 is made up of 15 amino acids. Germline-derived CDR1 and CDR2 are MDHEN and SYDVKM. The CDR3: CASSLTSGVREKLFF. The CDR3 nucleotides are TGTGCCAGCAGTTTGACCTCGGGGGTACGTGAAAAACTGTTTTTT.

J is TRBJ2-7 and V is TRBV5-1; 9 bases align to TRBD1. Germline loops: CDR1 SGHRS, CDR2 YFSETQ. The CDR3 covers 14 residues. After removal of 5 bases from V and 2 bases from J, the junction contained 5 bases not matched to a gene. The CDR3 DNA sequence: TGCGCCAGCAGTCGGGACAGGGAGGCCTACGAGCAGTACTTC. It is translated as CASSRDREAYEQYF. The full variable domain, with the rest looked up from reference TRBV5-1 and TRBJ2-7, is KAGVTQTPRYLIKTRGQQVTLSCSPISGHRSVSWYQQTPGQGLQFLFEYFSETQRNKGNFPGRFSGRQFSNSRSEMNVSTLELGDSALYLCASSRDREAYEQYFGPGTRLTVT.